Listed below are T cell receptor beta chains from one sample, sequenced in a study of post-analysis software for immune sequencing data. TCRdb reprocessed the PCR reads with MiXCR, giving one entry per CDR3 protein. Among hundreds of thousands of distinct CDR3 sequences listed, about 57% were seen once. The source material was blood. These receptor sequences come from a girl between 5 and 17 years old with multiple sclerosis. Both conserved end residues are part of each CDR3. A D gene is named only where the DNA matches it firmly. Expanded clones are given a class, and other clones once, few, many or no size at all.

CDR3 protein: CASSLPGQEIDGYTF
CDR3 DNA: TGTGCCAGCAGCTTGCCGGGACAGGAAATTGATGGCTACACCTTC
J gene: TRBJ1-2
clone size: .
V gene: TRBV7-9
D gene: TRBD1

CDR3 protein: CASTYRSGLAGRGEQFF
CDR3 DNA: TGTGCCAGCACTTATCGGTCCGGACTAGCGGGGCGGGGAGAGCAGTTCTTC
J gene: TRBJ2-1
clone size: .
V gene: TRBV12-3/TRBV12-4
D gene: TRBD2

CDR3 protein: CASSLSTSHLGNEQFF
CDR3 DNA: TGCGCCAGCAGCTTGTCGACTTCCCACTTAGGCAATGAGCAGTTCTTC
J gene: TRBJ2-1
clone size: few
V gene: TRBV5-1
D gene: .

CDR3 protein: CASSFSGRLVNEQFF
CDR3 DNA: TGCGCCAGCAGCTTTAGCGGGAGGCTAGTCAATGAGCAGTTCTTC
J gene: TRBJ2-1
clone size: .
V gene: TRBV5-1
D gene: TRBD2

CDR3 protein: CASSYTGTGPFNEQFF
CDR3 DNA: TGTGCCAGCAGTTATACCGGGACAGGGCCATTTAATGAGCAGTTCTTC
J gene: TRBJ2-1
clone size: few
V gene: TRBV6-5
D gene: TRBD1

CDR3 protein: CSARDQAGGPMRTEAFF
CDR3 DNA: TGCAGTGCTAGAGATCAAGCAGGGGGCCCAATGAGAACTGAAGCTTTCTTT
J gene: TRBJ1-1
clone size: .
V gene: TRBV20-1
D gene: TRBD1

CDR3 protein: CASSVASEEATYEQYF
CDR3 DNA: TGTGCCAGCAGCGTAGCGTCGGAGGAGGCAACCTACGAGCAGTACTTC
J gene: TRBJ2-7
clone size: few
V gene: TRBV9
D gene: .

CDR3 protein: CASSYSRGLNYGYTF
CDR3 DNA: TGTGCCAGCAGTTACTCCAGGGGCCTCAACTATGGCTACACCTTC
J gene: TRBJ1-2
clone size: few
V gene: TRBV6-6
D gene: .

CDR3 protein: CASSLFRTGQGRAAYNEQFF
CDR3 DNA: TGCGCCAGCAGCTTGTTCAGGACAGGGCAAGGGCGTGCAGCCTACAATGAGCAGTTCTTC
J gene: TRBJ2-1
clone size: .
V gene: TRBV5-1
D gene: TRBD1

CDR3 protein: CASSRRYRDNPYEQYF
CDR3 DNA: TGTGCCAGCAGCAGACGCTACCGGGACAATCCCTACGAGCAGTACTTC
J gene: TRBJ2-7
clone size: .
V gene: TRBV7-9
D gene: .

CDR3 protein: CASSISKSWGYTF
CDR3 DNA: TGTGCCAGTAGTATCTCCAAATCGTGGGGCTACACCTTC
J gene: TRBJ1-2
clone size: .
V gene: TRBV19
D gene: .

CDR3 protein: CASSGPSSGSFRGEQFF
CDR3 DNA: TGTGCCAGCAGTGGCCCCTCGAGTGGTAGCTTTCGGGGTGAGCAGTTCTTC
J gene: TRBJ2-1
clone size: .
V gene: TRBV6-2/TRBV6-3
D gene: .

CDR3 protein: CASSQVRAGGYHEQYF
CDR3 DNA: TGTGCCAGCAGCCAAGTTCGGGCGGGAGGGTACCACGAGCAGTACTTC
J gene: TRBJ2-7
clone size: .
V gene: TRBV4-2
D gene: TRBD2

CDR3 protein: CASSPRGLPNEQYF
CDR3 DNA: TGTGCCAGCAGCCCGCGAGGGCTTCCCAACGAGCAGTACTTC
J gene: TRBJ2-7
clone size: few
V gene: TRBV7-9
D gene: .

CDR3 protein: CSVEASGATYEQYF
CDR3 DNA: TGCAGCGTTGAAGCTAGCGGGGCAACCTACGAGCAGTACTTC
J gene: TRBJ2-7
clone size: .
V gene: TRBV29-1
D gene: TRBD2

CDR3 protein: CASSLVGAGSAGANVLTF
CDR3 DNA: TGCGCCAGCAGCCTCGTCGGGGCAGGGTCTGCTGGGGCCAACGTCCTGACTTTC
J gene: TRBJ2-6
clone size: .
V gene: TRBV5-1
D gene: .

CDR3 protein: CASSDGASGDTGELFF
CDR3 DNA: TGCGCCAGCAGTGATGGGGCTAGCGGGGACACCGGGGAGCTGTTTTTT
J gene: TRBJ2-2
clone size: many
V gene: TRBV10-1
D gene: TRBD2

CDR3 protein: CSAGTSGRGEQFF
CDR3 DNA: TGCAGTGCCGGGACTAGCGGGAGGGGTGAGCAGTTCTTC
J gene: TRBJ2-1
clone size: once
V gene: TRBV20-1
D gene: TRBD2

CDR3 protein: CASSSGQEVNANYGYTF
CDR3 DNA: TGTGCCAGCAGTTCCGGACAGGAAGTAAACGCTAACTATGGCTACACCTTC
J gene: TRBJ1-2
clone size: .
V gene: TRBV6-6
D gene: TRBD1

CDR3 protein: CAISVAGNQETQYF
CDR3 DNA: TGTGCCATCAGTGTAGCAGGCAACCAAGAGACCCAGTACTTC
J gene: TRBJ2-5
clone size: .
V gene: TRBV10-3
D gene: .

CDR3 protein: CASGYEQAYEQYF
CDR3 DNA: TGTGCTAGTGGTTATGAACAGGCCTACGAGCAGTACTTC
J gene: TRBJ2-7
clone size: .
V gene: TRBV12-5
D gene: .

CDR3 protein: CASSQYFSGRTKTYEQYF
CDR3 DNA: TGTGCCAGCAGCCAATATTTTAGCGGGAGGACCAAAACCTATGAGCAGTACTTC
J gene: TRBJ2-4
clone size: .
V gene: TRBV14
D gene: TRBD2

CDR3 protein: CASRRGGLAYNEQFF
CDR3 DNA: TGTGCCAGCAGACGAGGGGGTCTAGCCTACAATGAGCAGTTCTTC
J gene: TRBJ2-1
clone size: .
V gene: TRBV5-6
D gene: .

CDR3 protein: CASSQGPGGIDYGYTF
CDR3 DNA: TGTGCCAGCAGCCAAGGGCCAGGGGGCATCGACTATGGCTACACCTTC
J gene: TRBJ1-2
clone size: .
V gene: TRBV7-6
D gene: TRBD1

CDR3 protein: CSASPLAGEVDTQYF
CDR3 DNA: TGCAGTGCTTCCCCGTTAGCGGGAGAGGTAGATACGCAGTATTTT
J gene: TRBJ2-3
clone size: few
V gene: TRBV20-1
D gene: TRBD2

CDR3 protein: CSAGTGSYNEQFF
CDR3 DNA: TGCAGTGCCGGGACAGGGTCCTACAATGAGCAGTTCTTC
J gene: TRBJ2-1
clone size: .
V gene: TRBV20-1
D gene: TRBD1